This TCR beta chain is from a study of beta chain features in type 1 diabetes. The study reverse transcribed the entire isolated RNA, so it sequenced expressed TCRB transcripts. TCRdb's table, derived via immunoSEQ multiplex PCR, lists solely in-frame clones and lacks some. The sample holds 60,000 to 75,000 clones, about 50% seen once. This clone was detected a few times. Its cognate antigen is unknown. A sort by CD45RO/CCR7/CD25/CD127/CD95/CD27 yielded CD4+ naive, central memory, regulatory and stem cell-like memory cells. Germline assignment: CDR1 SGHNT and CDR2 YYREEE (reference sequence). V was shortened by 4 bases and J by 3 bases, with 10 bases between the two germline ends. The CDR3 has 13 residues. Study-wide results and caveats: Moderately but significantly shorter TCRB CDR3s were found in Type 1 diabetes patients in all four CD4+ subsets.

The clonotype was recovered from a man aged 25-45 years with type 1 diabetes. The sequenced sample was central memory CD4+ T cells from blood. This chain connects TRBV5-4 to TRBJ1-2; a weak D match, TRBD1 (5 bases). CDR3: CASSEGEDYGYTF. In DNA, the CDR3 is TGTGCCAGCAGCGAAGGGGAGGACTATGGCTACACCTTC. The full variable domain, its missing parts supplied by reference TRBV5-4 and TRBJ1-2, is ETGVTQSPTHLIKTRGQQVTLRCSSQSGHNTVSWYQQALGQGPQFIFQYYREEENGRGNFPPRFSGLQFPNYSSELNVNALELDDSALYLCASSEGEDYGYTFGSGTRLTVV.